This passage covers 5 T cell receptor beta chains from one sample sequenced in a study of T cell repertoires in ileal Crohn's disease (dated by TCRdb to between 2018 and 2020). The library was generated by the immunoSEQ multiplex PCR assay. TCRdb retrieved this table from immuneACCESS and kept in-frame rearrangements only. Not all clones are present; in checked studies, unresolved V genes account for under half, and no reason is known for the remainder. Present in this sample are more than 6,500 clones, approximately 80% of which were seen just once. The leading ten clones occupy under 3% of the sample. Sequencing input: ileal tissue. Receptors were obtained from an adult with Crohn's disease.

The chain recombines TRBV18 with TRBJ2-7; a possible D gene is TRBD2 (5 bases). Per germline, CDR1 KGHSH and CDR2 LQKENI. V lost 3 bases and J 3 bases, leaving 12 bases between the germline ends. CDR3 length: 14 amino acids. The CDR3 loop is CASSPSGNRYEQYF. The CDR3 nucleotides read TGTGCCAGCTCACCTTCCGGGAACCGCTACGAGCAGTACTTC.

This clone has more than one count but fewer than ten. The V call is TRBV7-9, the J call TRBJ1-2; D unresolved. Deletions cut 0 bases from V and 4 bases from J, with 9 bases between. The CDR3 is 14 amino acids. Germline-derived CDR1 and CDR2 are SEHNR and FQNEAQ (reference sequence). The CDR3: CASSLAGGVYGYTF. In nucleotides, the CDR3 is TGTGCCAGCAGCTTAGCGGGAGGAGTCTATGGCTACACCTTC. Looking up the rest from reference TRBV7-9 and TRBJ1-2 gives the full variable domain: DTGVSQNPRHKITKRGQNVTFRCDPISEHNRLYWYRQTLGQGPEFLTYFQNEAQLEKSRLLSDRFSAERPKGSFSTLEIQRTEQGDSAMYLCASSLAGGVYGYTFGSGTRLTVV.

V gene TRBV2 combines with J gene TRBJ2-5; 8 bases match TRBD2. V lost 6 bases and J lost 5; bases outside the gene matches: 8. CDR3 length equals 14 residues. CDR1 and CDR2 from the germline V gene are SNHLY and FYNNEI. This CDR3 is CASSGRASRETQYF. Written as DNA, the CDR3 is TGTGCCAGCAGCGGGAGGGCGAGTAGGGAGACCCAGTACTTC.

This clone was seen only a few times. The chain links TRBV18 to TRBJ2-1; a possible D gene is TRBD1 (5 bases). CDR1 is KGHSH and CDR2 is LQKENI in the germline V gene. The V gene lost 6 bases and the J gene lost 8 bases, with 14 bases spanning the gap. There are 13 residues in the CDR3. The CDR3 reads CASSRTQGDEQFF. CDR3 nucleotide sequence: TGTGCCAGCTCCCGGACCCAAGGGGATGAGCAGTTCTTC.

This chain uses TRBV5-1 with TRBJ1-1; D call uncertain. The germline V and J ends were trimmed by 0 bases and 0 bases, with 9 bases remaining between them. The CDR3 loop spans 15 amino acids. CDR1 SGHRS and CDR2 YFSETQ come from the germline V gene. CDR3 DNA: TGCGCCAGCAGCTTGGCGCAGGCCTTGAACACTGAAGCTTTCTTT. Translated: CASSLAQALNTEAFF.